This T cell receptor beta chain was identified during a study of CD4 T cells in relation to SARS-CoV-2 and coronaviruses. Sample share makes this clone medium-sized. What it binds is not known. Before the COVID-19 pandemic, during about 2011-2019, CD4+ T cells were taken from unexposed donors. CD4+ T cells were isolated from the cells after 10 days of culture. With 1 base removed from V and 7 bases from J, the gap between germline ends came to 19 bases. This CDR3 has 16 residues. CDR1 is LGHDT, CDR2 YNNKEL, per germline (reference sequence). TCRdb's copy holds only in-frame clones and misses some; the assay was immunoSEQ multiplex PCR. The table has under 25,000 clones, about 77% seen once.

The rearrangement joins TRBV3-1 (or the pseudogene TRBV3-2) to TRBJ1-1; weak D call: TRBD1 (6 bases). Material: CD4+ T cells from PBMCs, cultured in vitro. The source of this sequence is a human donor in good health. For the CDR3, the DNA is TGTGCCAGCAGCCAAGCCCCACTACAGGGAAAGGGTGAAGCTTTCTTT. This gives the protein CASSQAPLQGKGEAFF.